The T cell receptor beta chain under discussion was sequenced for a study of neoadjuvant anti-PD-1 for oral cavity cancer. Here immunoSEQ multiplex PCR was the method, and the copy in TCRdb shows in-frame clones only, minus some. The repertoire holds around 12,000 clones, with 50% to 65% as singletons. The sequencing used tumor tissue, collected before nivolumab (anti-PD-1) treatment. The clonotype comes from a person aged 35 to 85 with oral cavity squamous cell carcinoma.

The CDR3, as DNA: TGCAGCGTTGGACCGGCGGGCTCCTACGAGCAGTACTTC. The encoded protein is CSVGPAGSYEQYF. V usage is TRBV29-1 and J usage is TRBJ2-7; perhaps TRBD2 as D (5 bases). Trimming pared 4 bases from V and 0 bases from J, leaving 10 bases between. The germline V gene encodes CDR1 SQVTM and CDR2 ANQGSEA. The CDR3 sequence is 13 residues long.